This T cell receptor (beta chain) was obtained from a study of Ad26.COV2.S vaccination and SARS-CoV-2 variants. Comments on this clone: Its cognate antigen is unknown.

The CDR3 runs 13 residues. Germline V lookup: CDR1 KGHDR, CDR2 SFDVKD. Trimming cost V 8 bases and J 7 bases, with 16 bases left between them. Profiled with immunoSEQ multiplex PCR; TCRdb holds only in-frame clones, not every one. The data show hundreds of thousands of clones, 89% seen once. The treatment denotes: approximately 18 received Ad26.COV2.S at low or high dose, single or two shots; about 5 received placebo; per-sample allocation not given. Sample collection was performed on day 63 after the first vaccine or placebo injection. Study findings and constraints: Vaccinated individuals (as opposed to placebo recipients) had higher spike-specific TCR breadth. Overall T cell responses may have been underestimated by the analyses of TCR breadth and depth.

V is TRBV24-1 and J is TRBJ1-1, with D maybe TRBD1 (5 bases). The source is a person between 18 and 65 years old who received the Ad26.COV2.S COVID-19 vaccine or a placebo. Sequencing was performed on peripheral blood, taken in a trial of Ad26.COV2.S vaccine versus placebo. CDR3 nucleotides: TGTGCCACCAAAGGGACGGCGGGAGGTGAAGCTTTCTTT. This encodes CATKGTAGGEAFF.